Sequencing of this T cell receptor (beta chain) was carried out in a study of T cell responses to AZD1222 COVID-19 vaccine. General study findings and limits: Close to half of all spike-specific TCRs reportedly target regions of the variants that are unmutated. Only 5 or 6 individuals given AZD1222 were seropositive at baseline. CD4 TCRs associated with vaccination spanned spike, dominating at 160-218 and 743-854.

This CDR3 is built from 13 residues. The ends were cut back, 4 bases at V and 7 bases at J, with 8 bases in the middle. Turning to this clone: The antigen is not known.

Only in-frame clones appear in the TCRdb table, and some are missing; sequencing was by immunoSEQ multiplex PCR. The sample consists of 75,000 to 80,000 clones, around 80% of them appearing once. The chain is built from TRBV12-3 or TRBV12-4 and TRBJ1-6; D ambiguous. The receptor was isolated from an adult who received the MenACWY meningococcal vaccine as a control. Here the sequenced sample was peripheral blood, taken 28 days after the second dose of the MenACWY control vaccine. CDR3 sequence reads: CASSSKGNSPLHF. The CDR3 bases are TGTGCCAGCAGTTCGAAGGGAAATTCACCCCTCCACTTT.